These T cell receptor beta chains were read from a single sample in a study of T cell responses to AZD1222 COVID-19 vaccine. Clones were read by immunoSEQ multiplex PCR, and TCRdb kept only the in-frame ones, dropping some. The sample yields some 160,000 clones, approximately 90% seen once. This material consisted of peripheral blood, taken 28 days after the second AZD1222 dose. These TCRs come from an adult who received the AZD1222 COVID-19 vaccine. Each CDR3 is given with its conserved first and last residue. Fields, in order: D gene, J gene, V gene, clone size, CDR3 DNA, CDR3 protein. A D gene is named only where the DNA matches it firmly. The size entry is marked missing in some rows and otherwise reads once, few, many or a size class.

D gene: .
J gene: TRBJ1-1
V gene: TRBV5-1
clone size: .
CDR3 DNA: TGCGCCAGCAGCTTGGTGACGGCCAACACTGAAGCTTTCTTT
CDR3 protein: CASSLVTANTEAFF

D gene: .
J gene: TRBJ1-3
V gene: TRBV15
clone size: .
CDR3 DNA: TGTGCCACCAGCAGAGATCTTCAGTCTATCTCTGGAAACACCATATATTTT
CDR3 protein: CATSRDLQSISGNTIYF

D gene: TRBD1
J gene: TRBJ2-7
V gene: TRBV6-5
clone size: .
CDR3 DNA: TGTGCCAGCACCTTGACAGGGGTAAACTCCTACGAGCAGTACTTC
CDR3 protein: CASTLTGVNSYEQYF

D gene: .
J gene: TRBJ1-1
V gene: TRBV15
clone size: .
CDR3 DNA: TGTGCCACCAGCAGACATCCTACCACAGGGCTGGGGACTGAAGCTTTCTTT
CDR3 protein: CATSRHPTTGLGTEAFF

D gene: .
J gene: TRBJ2-2
V gene: TRBV29-1
clone size: .
CDR3 DNA: TGCAGCGTTGAAGATCACGTCACCGGGGAGCTGTTTTTT
CDR3 protein: CSVEDHVTGELFF

D gene: TRBD1
J gene: TRBJ1-1
V gene: TRBV2
clone size: .
CDR3 DNA: TGTGCCAGCAGTGGGACAGGAAGAAACACTGAAGCTTTCTTT
CDR3 protein: CASSGTGRNTEAFF

D gene: .
J gene: TRBJ2-3
V gene: TRBV12-3/TRBV12-4
clone size: once
CDR3 DNA: TGTGCCAGCGGGAGCGGTAGCACAGATACGCAGTATTTT
CDR3 protein: CASGSGSTDTQYF

D gene: TRBD1
J gene: TRBJ2-7
V gene: TRBV27
clone size: .
CDR3 DNA: TGTGCCAGCAACGGACAGGGGACCTACGAGCAGTACTTC
CDR3 protein: CASNGQGTYEQYF

D gene: .
J gene: TRBJ1-1
V gene: TRBV3-1/TRBV3-2
clone size: .
CDR3 DNA: TGTGCCAGCAGCCATAGATGGACAACCAACACTGAAGCTTTCTTT
CDR3 protein: CASSHRWTTNTEAFF

D gene: TRBD1
J gene: TRBJ2-7
V gene: TRBV18
clone size: .
CDR3 DNA: TGTGCCAGCTCACCACGACAGGGCGTCTACGAGCAGTACTTC
CDR3 protein: CASSPRQGVYEQYF

D gene: TRBD1
J gene: TRBJ2-3
V gene: TRBV5-1
clone size: .
CDR3 DNA: TGCGCCAGCAGCCTTGACAGGGCTGAAGATACGCAGTATTTT
CDR3 protein: CASSLDRAEDTQYF

D gene: .
J gene: TRBJ1-2
V gene: TRBV7-2
clone size: .
CDR3 DNA: TGTGCCAGCAGCTTAGGGGGGGCAGTCACATATGGCTACACCTTC
CDR3 protein: CASSLGGAVTYGYTF

D gene: .
J gene: TRBJ2-2
V gene: TRBV7-6
clone size: once
CDR3 DNA: TGTGCCAGCAGCTTAGCGGCGGGCCCAGCTTCGGGCGGGGAGCTGTTTTTT
CDR3 protein: CASSLAAGPASGGELFF

D gene: .
J gene: TRBJ1-6
V gene: TRBV15
clone size: few
CDR3 DNA: TGTGCCACCAGCAGGAATTCTCTTTCACCCCTCCACTTT
CDR3 protein: CATSRNSLSPLHF

D gene: .
J gene: TRBJ1-6
V gene: TRBV27
clone size: .
CDR3 DNA: TGTGCCAGCAGTTTAGGGCAGGGTGGGATGAATTCACCCCTCCACTTT
CDR3 protein: CASSLGQGGMNSPLHF

D gene: .
J gene: TRBJ2-3
V gene: TRBV27
clone size: .
CDR3 DNA: TGTGCCAGCAGTTTAAAAGGGAGAACAGATACGCAGTATTTT
CDR3 protein: CASSLKGRTDTQYF

D gene: .
J gene: TRBJ1-4
V gene: TRBV5-6
clone size: .
CDR3 DNA: TGTGCCAGCAGCTTGGTTTCACAGGGTGGAAAACTGTTTTTT
CDR3 protein: CASSLVSQGGKLFF

D gene: TRBD1
J gene: TRBJ1-5
V gene: TRBV11-2
clone size: .
CDR3 DNA: TGTGCCAGCAGCTTTCGACAGGGGGGCAATCAGCCCCAGCATTTT
CDR3 protein: CASSFRQGGNQPQHF

D gene: .
J gene: TRBJ2-2
V gene: TRBV2
clone size: .
CDR3 DNA: TGTGCCAGCAGTGACTCGGCGAACACCGGGGAGCTGTTTTTT
CDR3 protein: CASSDSANTGELFF

D gene: .
J gene: TRBJ1-1
V gene: TRBV6-5
clone size: .
CDR3 DNA: TGTGCCAGCCTTCTAAACGATGCTGAAGCTTTCTTT
CDR3 protein: CASLLNDAEAFF

D gene: TRBD2
J gene: TRBJ2-5
V gene: TRBV2
clone size: .
CDR3 DNA: TGTGCCAGCAGATTCGGACTAGCGGGGGGTGTAGAGACCCAGTACTTC
CDR3 protein: CASRFGLAGGVETQYF

D gene: .
J gene: TRBJ1-1
V gene: TRBV9
clone size: once
CDR3 DNA: TGTGCCAGCAGCGTACAAGGGGCTGGCACTGAAGCTTTCTTT
CDR3 protein: CASSVQGAGTEAFF

D gene: TRBD2
J gene: TRBJ2-3
V gene: TRBV12-5
clone size: .
CDR3 DNA: TGTGCTAGTGGTTTGCGGGAGGGCCTCGTGGCGGATACGCAGTATTTT
CDR3 protein: CASGLREGLVADTQYF

D gene: .
J gene: TRBJ2-5
V gene: TRBV18
clone size: .
CDR3 DNA: TGTGCCAGCTCATTGGGAAGGGGTGAGACCCAGTACTTC
CDR3 protein: CASSLGRGETQYF

D gene: .
J gene: TRBJ2-3
V gene: TRBV10-2
clone size: .
CDR3 DNA: TGCGCCAGCAGTGTAGGGATTGCAGATACGCAGTATTTT
CDR3 protein: CASSVGIADTQYF

D gene: .
J gene: TRBJ1-2
V gene: TRBV12-3/TRBV12-4
clone size: .
CDR3 DNA: TGTGCCAGCAGCTCAGGGGTCTATGGCTACACCTTC
CDR3 protein: CASSSGVYGYTF

D gene: .
J gene: TRBJ2-1
V gene: TRBV4-2
clone size: .
CDR3 DNA: TGTGCCAGCAGCCAAGTCTCCCAGGGGCCTGGCTCCTACAATGAGCAGTTCTTC
CDR3 protein: CASSQVSQGPGSYNEQFF

D gene: .
J gene: TRBJ2-2
V gene: TRBV5-1
clone size: .
CDR3 DNA: TGCGCCAGCAGCTTGATGGGAGAGGCAGGCGGGGAGCTGTTTTTT
CDR3 protein: CASSLMGEAGGELFF

D gene: TRBD1
J gene: TRBJ1-6
V gene: TRBV6-5
clone size: .
CDR3 DNA: TGTGCCAGCAGCCCGACAGGGAATAATTCACCCCTCCACTTT
CDR3 protein: CASSPTGNNSPLHF

D gene: TRBD2
J gene: TRBJ2-1
V gene: TRBV7-9
clone size: .
CDR3 DNA: TGTGCCAGCAGCTTAGCACTAGCGGGAACCGACAATGAGCAGTTCTTC
CDR3 protein: CASSLALAGTDNEQFF

D gene: TRBD1
J gene: TRBJ1-5
V gene: TRBV19
clone size: .
CDR3 DNA: TGTGCCAGCAGGACAGGGGGCTACATCAATCAGCCCCAGCATTTT
CDR3 protein: CASRTGGYINQPQHF

D gene: TRBD2
J gene: TRBJ2-1
V gene: TRBV3-1/TRBV3-2
clone size: .
CDR3 DNA: TGTGCCAGCAGCCAAATTACCGGGACTAGCGGGGCCTACAATGAGCAGTTCTTC
CDR3 protein: CASSQITGTSGAYNEQFF

D gene: TRBD2
J gene: TRBJ2-3
V gene: TRBV9
clone size: .
CDR3 DNA: TGTGCCAGCAGCGCCCGTAGTGGAACTAGCGGCACAGATACGCAGTATTTT
CDR3 protein: CASSARSGTSGTDTQYF

D gene: .
J gene: TRBJ2-7
V gene: TRBV2
clone size: once
CDR3 DNA: TGTGCCAGCAGCGCAGGCTGGGGGCGGGGCTCCTACGAGCAGTACTTC
CDR3 protein: CASSAGWGRGSYEQYF

D gene: .
J gene: TRBJ2-7
V gene: TRBV7-3
clone size: .
CDR3 DNA: TGTGCCAGCAGCGCTACCCTACAGGGTACCGCCGAGCAGTACTTC
CDR3 protein: CASSATLQGTAEQYF

D gene: TRBD1
J gene: TRBJ2-7
V gene: TRBV5-1
clone size: many
CDR3 DNA: TGCGCCAGCAGCTTGCATCAGGGACAGGGGGTTCTGCTGTACTTC
CDR3 protein: CASSLHQGQGVLLYF

D gene: .
J gene: TRBJ2-1
V gene: TRBV5-4
clone size: .
CDR3 DNA: TGTGCCAGCAGCTTGGGACCTCGCGGACCGGGGAATGAGCAGTTCTTC
CDR3 protein: CASSLGPRGPGNEQFF

D gene: TRBD1
J gene: TRBJ2-7
V gene: TRBV27
clone size: .
CDR3 DNA: TGTGCCAGCAGGGTCCCGGGACAGGGGCTCAACGAGCAGTACTTC
CDR3 protein: CASRVPGQGLNEQYF

D gene: TRBD2
J gene: TRBJ2-1
V gene: TRBV27
clone size: .
CDR3 DNA: TGTGCCAGCAGGGGACTAGGGTACAATGAGCAGTTCTTC
CDR3 protein: CASRGLGYNEQFF

D gene: TRBD1
J gene: TRBJ1-2
V gene: TRBV6-5
clone size: .
CDR3 DNA: TGTGCCACCTCACCGGGACAGGGGTGGGTTGGCTACACCTTC
CDR3 protein: CATSPGQGWVGYTF

D gene: TRBD2
J gene: TRBJ2-3
V gene: TRBV27
clone size: .
CDR3 DNA: TGTGCCAGCGGGGGAGGGGTTTTCACAGATACGCAGTATTTT
CDR3 protein: CASGGGVFTDTQYF

D gene: TRBD1
J gene: TRBJ2-1
V gene: TRBV7-3
clone size: .
CDR3 DNA: TGTGCCAGCAGCTTAATAGGGACAGGGGGATATGAGCAGTTCTTC
CDR3 protein: CASSLIGTGGYEQFF

D gene: TRBD1
J gene: TRBJ1-6
V gene: TRBV6-4
clone size: few
CDR3 DNA: TGTGCCAGCAGTCCAACAGGGGGCGGTTCACCCCTCCACTTT
CDR3 protein: CASSPTGGGSPLHF

D gene: .
J gene: TRBJ2-1
V gene: TRBV19
clone size: .
CDR3 DNA: TGTGCCAGTAGCCCCTTTGGGGTCTCCTACAATGAGCAGTTCTTC
CDR3 protein: CASSPFGVSYNEQFF

D gene: TRBD2
J gene: TRBJ2-1
V gene: TRBV7-2
clone size: .
CDR3 DNA: TGTGCCAGCAGCAGGACTAGCGGGGGGTACAATGAGCAGTTCTTC
CDR3 protein: CASSRTSGGYNEQFF

D gene: .
J gene: TRBJ2-2
V gene: TRBV27
clone size: .
CDR3 DNA: TGTGCCAGCAGCCAGACAGGCCCGAGGGGGGTCGGGGAGCTGTTTTTT
CDR3 protein: CASSQTGPRGVGELFF

D gene: .
J gene: TRBJ2-5
V gene: TRBV5-1
clone size: few
CDR3 DNA: TGCGCCAGCAGCTTGGTTGCGGAGACCCAGTACTTC
CDR3 protein: CASSLVAETQYF

D gene: TRBD2
J gene: TRBJ2-3
V gene: TRBV20-1
clone size: .
CDR3 DNA: TGCAGTGCTAGTTATCGGGGGGGCAGTAATACGCAGTATTTT
CDR3 protein: CSASYRGGSNTQYF

D gene: TRBD2
J gene: TRBJ2-7
V gene: TRBV9
clone size: few
CDR3 DNA: TGTGCCAGCAGCGTAGCAAGCGGGAGGTCGTACGAGCAGTACTTC
CDR3 protein: CASSVASGRSYEQYF

D gene: .
J gene: TRBJ1-6
V gene: TRBV6-2/TRBV6-3
clone size: few
CDR3 DNA: TGTGCCAGCAGTCGATACTATCCCGGGTCCGGTTCACCCCTCCACTTT
CDR3 protein: CASSRYYPGSGSPLHF

D gene: .
J gene: TRBJ2-7
V gene: TRBV7-9
clone size: few
CDR3 DNA: TGTGCCAGCAGCTTGGGGGCTTGGGGGAGCTCCTACGAGCAGTACTTC
CDR3 protein: CASSLGAWGSSYEQYF